The 24 T cell receptor beta chains presented below share a single source sample, sequenced in a study. Each CDR3 protein is one row after TCRdb ran MiXCR on the 5' RACE reads. The sample shows approximately 7,000 distinct CDR3 sequences, about three quarters of them seen only once. Tregs were sorted as CD4+CD25+CD127-/low cells. Sequencing used tumor-infiltrating Tregs sorted from the breast tumor. These receptors were obtained from a female donor with breast cancer.

A few counts support this clonotype. This sequence joins TRBV4-2 and TRBJ1-5; the D gene is possibly TRBD1 (6 bases). This CDR3 is 16 amino acids long. The germline gives CDR1 LGHNA, CDR2 YNFKEQ. The germline V and J ends were trimmed by 0 bases and 4 bases, with 13 bases remaining between them. CDR3 in amino acids: CASSQDWGQGNQPQHF. CDR3 coding DNA: TGTGCCAGCAGCCAAGATTGGGGGCAGGGAAATCAGCCCCAGCATTTT.

This chain joins TRBV28 and TRBJ2-7; maybe TRBD2 (5 bases). The CDR3 has 16 residues. Trimming stripped 3 bases from V and 3 bases from J, with 18 bases between. The germline V gene has CDR1 MDHEN and CDR2 SYDVKM. Here the CDR3 DNA reads TGTGCCAGCAGTTTTTATTCTGGGAGACAAGGCTACGAGCAGTACTTC. Translation: CASSFYSGRQGYEQYF.

The chain employs TRBV7-6 and TRBJ2-1; D is ambiguous. The CDR3 consists of 12 residues. V lost 5 bases to trimming and J lost 3 bases, with 5 bases between them. The germline V gene has CDR1 SGHVS and CDR2 FNYEAQ. The chain's CDR3 is CASSPNYNEQFF. The CDR3, as DNA: TGTGCCAGCAGCCCGAACTACAATGAGCAGTTCTTC.

V gene TRBV30 combines with J gene TRBJ1-3; D is unresolved. This CDR3 comprises 14 residues. Trimming took 3 bases from V and 1 from J, leaving 10 bases between them. Looked up from germline, CDR1 is GTSNPN and CDR2 is SVGIG (reference sequence). DNA of the CDR3: TGTGCCTGGAGGTTCAGAAGTTCTGGAAACACCATATATTTT. Its protein is CAWRFRSSGNTIYF.

This clonotype came up a few times. V and J are TRBV7-9 and TRBJ2-1; TRBD1 might be the D (5 bases). Germline V lookup: CDR1 SEHNR, CDR2 FQNEAQ (reference sequence). The CDR3 has 14 amino acids. V shed 2 bases and J shed 3 bases, with 8 bases lying between them. The CDR3 DNA reads TGTGCCAGCAGCTTAAAGGGGTTCTACAATGAGCAGTTCTTC. Translation gives CASSLKGFYNEQFF.

This chain uses TRBV5-1 with TRBJ1-2; possibly TRBD1 for D (6 bases). Germline CDR1 reads SGHRS; CDR2 reads YFSETQ. The germline V and J ends were trimmed by 4 bases and 1 base, with 11 bases remaining between them. CDR3 length: 14 residues. The CDR3 DNA reads TGCGCCAGCAGCCCGACAGGAGTTAACTATGGCTACACCTTC. This translates into CASSPTGVNYGYTF.

The chain couples TRBV7-9 to TRBJ2-6; D call uncertain. Germline CDR1 and CDR2: SEHNR and FQNEAQ (reference sequence). The length of the CDR3 is 17 residues. V lost 1 base and J 0 bases, leaving 10 bases between the germline ends. The CDR3 DNA is TGTGCCAGCAGCTTAGTCCGGGTCTCCTCTGGGGCCAACGTCCTGACTTTC. Translated: CASSLVRVSSGANVLTF.

This clonotype has just a few counts. This sequence joins TRBV20-1 and TRBJ2-7, with D hard to call. V lost 0 bases and J lost 2, with 11 bases in between. The CDR3 is 14 residues long. Germline V gene lookup returns CDR1 DFQATT and CDR2 SNEGSKA (reference sequence). For the CDR3, the DNA is TGCAGTGCTAGAGATGCCCGTGGGACCTACGAGCAGTACTTC. Amino acids: CSARDARGTYEQYF.

The gene calls are TRBV11-2 and TRBJ1-5; TRBD1 might be the D (5 bases). V shed 4 bases and J shed 7 bases, with 14 bases lying between them. The CDR3 spans 14 residues. Germline CDR1 and CDR2: SGHAT and FQNNGV. This CDR3 is CASSSHLRGQPQHF. CDR3 sequence (DNA): TGTGCCAGCAGCTCGCACCTTCGGGGCCAGCCCCAGCATTTT.

The chain joins TRBV15 to TRBJ1-2, with TRBD1 identical over 10 bases. This CDR3 is 16 amino acids long. The trim removed 0 bases at V and 0 bases at J, leaving 1 base unmatched. Germline V CDR1 and CDR2: LNHNV, YYDKDF (reference sequence). CDR3 sequence reads: CATSRDGQGANYGYTF. The CDR3 DNA follows: TGTGCCACCAGCAGAGACGGACAGGGGGCTAACTATGGCTACACCTTC.

J is TRBJ2-5 and V is TRBV5-5; perhaps TRBD1 as D (6 bases). With 7 bases removed from V and 1 base from J, the gap between germline ends came to 11 bases. Germline-derived CDR1 and CDR2 are SGHKS and YYEKEE (reference sequence). This CDR3 has 13 amino acids. The CDR3 reads CASARGPQETQYF. The CDR3 DNA follows: TGTGCCAGCGCCAGGGGCCCCCAAGAGACCCAGTACTTC.

This clonotype came up once. The V call is TRBV27, the J call TRBJ2-1, with 8 bases fitting TRBD2. After removal of 3 bases from V and 6 bases from J, the junction contained 4 bases not matched to a gene. The CDR3 extends over 14 amino acids. The germline V gene has CDR1 MNHEY and CDR2 SMNVEV (reference sequence). The CDR3 coding sequence is TGTGCCAGCAGTTTTAGGACTAGCTCCAATGAGCAGTTCTTC. Encoded protein: CASSFRTSSNEQFF.

DNA for the CDR3: TGCGCCAGCAGCTTGGCCGAGGGGACAGGGGTGAATGAGCAGTTCTTC. It yields the protein CASSLAEGTGVNEQFF. The chain combines TRBV5-1 with TRBJ2-1; 10 bases are shared with TRBD1. The germline CDR1 and CDR2 sequences are SGHRS and YFSETQ. CDR3 length: 16 amino acids. J lost 7 bases, V lost 0 bases, and 7 bases had no gene match. The whole variable domain, filled in from reference TRBV5-1 and TRBJ2-1, reads KAGVTQTPRYLIKTRGQQVTLSCSPISGHRSVSWYQQTPGQGLQFLFEYFSETQRNKGNFPGRFSGRQFSNSRSEMNVSTLELGDSALYLCASSLAEGTGVNEQFFGPGTRLTVL.

The chain couples TRBV5-1 to TRBJ2-1; D might be TRBD2 (6 bases). V dropped 4 bases and J dropped 0 bases, with 11 bases sitting between them. Germline loops: CDR1 SGHRS, CDR2 YFSETQ. The CDR3 is made up of 15 amino acids. CDR3 sequence: CASSIDGGSYNEQFF. The DNA of the CDR3 is TGCGCCAGCAGCATTGACGGGGGCTCCTACAATGAGCAGTTCTTC.

The chain carries TRBV5-6 and TRBJ2-1; a weak D match, TRBD2 (6 bases). V gave up 4 bases and J gave up 0 bases, with 14 bases separating them. There are 16 residues in the CDR3. The germline V gene has CDR1 SGHDT and CDR2 YYEEEE. In DNA, the CDR3 is TGTGCCAGCAGCCAGGGCATGGGGGGCTCCTACAATGAGCAGTTCTTC. This encodes CASSQGMGGSYNEQFF.

V usage is TRBV5-1 and J usage is TRBJ2-1, with TRBD1 matching over 9 bases. V was pared by 1 base and J by 4 bases, with 3 bases of the junction left unmatched. Per the germline V gene, CDR1 is SGHRS and CDR2 is YFSETQ. The CDR3 totals 15 residues. CDR3 sequence (DNA): TGCGCCAGCAGCTTGCCCGGACAGGGGTACAATGAGCAGTTCTTC. Translated: CASSLPGQGYNEQFF.

This chain uses TRBV27 with TRBJ1-5, with D possibly matching TRBD1 (5 bases). The CDR3 is made up of 13 amino acids. The V end lost 5 bases, the J end lost 9 bases, and 14 bases lay between the germline ends. From germline, CDR1 is MNHEY and CDR2 SMNVEV (reference sequence). The CDR3 loop is CASSNQGPGPQHF. CDR3 DNA: TGTGCCAGCAGTAACCAGGGCCCGGGGCCCCAGCATTTT.

The chain recombines TRBV5-4 with TRBJ2-1; 9 nucleotides align to TRBD2. The J segment lost 8 bases and the V segment lost 3 bases, leaving 3 bases of the junction unmatched. This CDR3 has 13 amino acids. The germline CDR1 and CDR2 sequences are SGHNT and YYREEE (reference sequence). The CDR3 sequence: CASSSTSGDEQFF. The DNA of the CDR3 is TGTGCCAGCAGCTCGACTAGCGGTGATGAGCAGTTCTTC. The full variable domain, with the rest looked up from reference TRBV5-4 and TRBJ2-1, is ETGVTQSPTHLIKTRGQQVTLRCSSQSGHNTVSWYQQALGQGPQFIFQYYREEENGRGNFPPRFSGLQFPNYSSELNVNALELDDSALYLCASSSTSGDEQFFGPGTRLTVL.

The chain has TRBV12-3 or TRBV12-4 and TRBJ2-7, with D uncertain. Trimming stripped 5 bases from V and 2 bases from J, with 10 bases between. CDR3 length equals 13 residues. The CDR3 DNA follows: TGTGCCAGCAGTCGGACCGAGGCCTACGAGCAGTACTTC. Its translation: CASSRTEAYEQYF.

CDR3 residues: CATSRGTSMPEAFF. Written as DNA, the CDR3 is TGTGCCACCAGCAGAGGGACTTCAATGCCTGAAGCTTTCTTT. The genes are TRBV15 and TRBJ1-1, with D unclear. Germline V gives CDR1 LNHNV, CDR2 YYDKDF (reference sequence). Trimming pared 1 base from V and 6 bases from J, leaving 12 bases between. The CDR3 covers 14 residues.

The genes are TRBV7-9 and TRBJ1-5; D remains ambiguous. The CDR3 length is 15 residues. The germline CDR1 and CDR2 sequences are SEHNR and FQNEAQ (reference sequence). The V end lost 1 base, the J end lost 2 bases, and 9 bases lay between the germline ends. CDR3 protein: CASSLEGMGNQPQHF. Written as DNA, the CDR3 is TGTGCCAGCAGCTTAGAAGGGATGGGCAATCAGCCCCAGCATTTT.

V usage is TRBV7-2 and J usage is TRBJ2-1; D is perhaps TRBD1 (5 bases). Trimming shortened V by 3 bases and J by 3 bases, and 12 bases separated the two germline ends. Looked up from germline, CDR1 is SGHTA and CDR2 is FQGNSA. The length of the CDR3 is 15 residues. The CDR3 bases are TGTGCCAGCAGCTTGGACATCCAGGGCTACAATGAGCAGTTCTTC. Encoded protein: CASSLDIQGYNEQFF.

The chain recombines TRBV20-1 with TRBJ1-2; 8 nucleotides match TRBD1. This CDR3 comprises 14 residues. V shed 6 bases and J 4 bases; nucleotides not matched to a gene: 10. Germline CDR1 and CDR2: DFQATT and SNEGSKA (reference sequence). In DNA form, the CDR3 reads TGCAGTGCCACGGACAGGGACGGCGGCTATGGCTACACCTTC. This gives the protein CSATDRDGGYGYTF.

The chain employs TRBV29-1 and TRBJ2-3; TRBD2 matches 10 bases. Germline CDR1 and CDR2: SQVTM and ANQGSEA. The CDR3 covers 16 residues. V lost 3 bases to trimming and J lost 3 bases; unmatched junction nucleotides: 9. In DNA form, the CDR3 reads TGCAGCGTTGACCCTGGCACTAGCGGGACGACAGATACGCAGTATTTT. It yields the protein CSVDPGTSGTTDTQYF.